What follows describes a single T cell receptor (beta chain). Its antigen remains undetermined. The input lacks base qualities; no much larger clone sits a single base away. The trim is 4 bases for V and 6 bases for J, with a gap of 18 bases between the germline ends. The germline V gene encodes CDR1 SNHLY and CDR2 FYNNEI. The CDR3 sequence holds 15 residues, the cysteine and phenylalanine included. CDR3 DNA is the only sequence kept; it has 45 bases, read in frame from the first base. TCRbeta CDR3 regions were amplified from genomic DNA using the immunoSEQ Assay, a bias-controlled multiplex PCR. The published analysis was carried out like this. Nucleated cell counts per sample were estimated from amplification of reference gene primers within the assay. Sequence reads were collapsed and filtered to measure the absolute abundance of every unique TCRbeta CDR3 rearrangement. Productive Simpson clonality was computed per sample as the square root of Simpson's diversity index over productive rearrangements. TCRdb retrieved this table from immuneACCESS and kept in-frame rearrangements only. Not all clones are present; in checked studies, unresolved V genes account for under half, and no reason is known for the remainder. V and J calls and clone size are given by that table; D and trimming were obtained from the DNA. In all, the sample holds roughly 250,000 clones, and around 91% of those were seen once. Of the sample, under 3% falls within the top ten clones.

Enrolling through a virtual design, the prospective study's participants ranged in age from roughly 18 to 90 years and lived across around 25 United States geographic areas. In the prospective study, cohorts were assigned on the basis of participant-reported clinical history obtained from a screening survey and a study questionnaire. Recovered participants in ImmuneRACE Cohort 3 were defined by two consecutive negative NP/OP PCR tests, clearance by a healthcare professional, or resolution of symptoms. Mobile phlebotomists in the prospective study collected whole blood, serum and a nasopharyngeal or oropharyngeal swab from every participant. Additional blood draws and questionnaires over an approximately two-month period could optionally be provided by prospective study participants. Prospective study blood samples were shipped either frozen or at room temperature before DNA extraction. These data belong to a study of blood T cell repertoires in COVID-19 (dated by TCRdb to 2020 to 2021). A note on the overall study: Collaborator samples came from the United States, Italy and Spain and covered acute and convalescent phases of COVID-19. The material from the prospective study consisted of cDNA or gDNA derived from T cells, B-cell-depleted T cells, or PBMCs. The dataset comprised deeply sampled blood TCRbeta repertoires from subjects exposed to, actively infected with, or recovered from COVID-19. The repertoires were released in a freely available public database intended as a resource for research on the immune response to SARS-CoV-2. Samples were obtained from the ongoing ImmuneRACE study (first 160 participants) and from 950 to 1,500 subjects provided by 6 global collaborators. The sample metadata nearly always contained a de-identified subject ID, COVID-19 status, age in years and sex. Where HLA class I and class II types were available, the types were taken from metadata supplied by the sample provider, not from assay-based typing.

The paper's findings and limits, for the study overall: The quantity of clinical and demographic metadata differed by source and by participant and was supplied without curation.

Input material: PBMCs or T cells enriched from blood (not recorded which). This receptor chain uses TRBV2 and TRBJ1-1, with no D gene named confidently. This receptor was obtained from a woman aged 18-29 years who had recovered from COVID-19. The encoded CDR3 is CASSGGSGKIAEAFF. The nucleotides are TGTGCCAGCAGTGGAGGGTCCGGGAAAATAGCTGAAGCTTTCTTT. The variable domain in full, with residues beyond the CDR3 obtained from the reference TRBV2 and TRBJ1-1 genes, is EPEVTQTPSHQVTQMGQEVILRCVPISNHLYFYWYRQILGQKVEFLVSFYNNEISEKSEIFDDQFSVERPDGSNFTLKIRSTKLEDSAMYFCASSGGSGKIAEAFFGQGTRLTVV.